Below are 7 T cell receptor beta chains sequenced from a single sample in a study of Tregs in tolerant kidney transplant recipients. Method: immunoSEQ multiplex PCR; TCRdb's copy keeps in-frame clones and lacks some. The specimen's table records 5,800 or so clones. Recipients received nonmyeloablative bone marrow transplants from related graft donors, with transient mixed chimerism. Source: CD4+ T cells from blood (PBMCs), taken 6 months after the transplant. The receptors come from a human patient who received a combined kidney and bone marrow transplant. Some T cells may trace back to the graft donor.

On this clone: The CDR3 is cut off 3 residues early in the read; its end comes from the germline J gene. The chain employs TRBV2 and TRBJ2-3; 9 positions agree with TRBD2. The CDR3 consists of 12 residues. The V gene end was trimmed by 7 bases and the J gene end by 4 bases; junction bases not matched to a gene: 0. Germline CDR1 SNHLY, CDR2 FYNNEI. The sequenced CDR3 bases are TGTGCCAGCAAGCGGGAGGCAGATACG. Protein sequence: CASKREADT. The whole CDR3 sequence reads CASKREADTQYF.

Incomplete CDR3 DNA: TGTGCCAGCAGTTCTTCACCACCGGGACTTCCCACG. The encoded protein is CASSSSPPGLPT. The entire CDR3 reads CASSSSPPGLPTQYF. J is TRBJ2-3 and V is TRBV12-3 or TRBV12-4, with D possibly being TRBD2 (6 bases). The CDR3 extends 3 residues past the end of the read, so its final part is completed from the germline J gene. This CDR3 region has 15 residues.

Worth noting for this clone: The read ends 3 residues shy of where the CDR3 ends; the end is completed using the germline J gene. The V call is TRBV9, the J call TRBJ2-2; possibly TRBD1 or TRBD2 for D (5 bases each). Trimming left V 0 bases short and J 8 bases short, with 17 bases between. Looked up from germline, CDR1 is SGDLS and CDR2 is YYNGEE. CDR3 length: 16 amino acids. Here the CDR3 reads CASSVAVGVAGGELFF. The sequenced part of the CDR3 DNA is TGTGCCAGCAGCGTAGCTGTGGGAGTGGCAGGGGGGGAG. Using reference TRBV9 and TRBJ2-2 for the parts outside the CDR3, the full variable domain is DSGVTQTPKHLITATGQRVTLRCSPRSGDLSVYWYQQSLDQGLQFLIQYYNGEERAKGNILERFSAQQFPDLHSELNLSSLELGDSALYFCASSVAVGVAGGELFFGEGSRLTVL.

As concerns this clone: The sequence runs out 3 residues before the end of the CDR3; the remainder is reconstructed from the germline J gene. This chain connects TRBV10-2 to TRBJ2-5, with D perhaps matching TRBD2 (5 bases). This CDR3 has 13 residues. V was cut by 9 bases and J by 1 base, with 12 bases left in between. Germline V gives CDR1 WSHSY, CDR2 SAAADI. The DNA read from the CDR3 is TGCGCCAGTGCAGCCAGCGGCCAAGAGACC. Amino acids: CASAASGQET. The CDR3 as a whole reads CASAASGQETQYF.

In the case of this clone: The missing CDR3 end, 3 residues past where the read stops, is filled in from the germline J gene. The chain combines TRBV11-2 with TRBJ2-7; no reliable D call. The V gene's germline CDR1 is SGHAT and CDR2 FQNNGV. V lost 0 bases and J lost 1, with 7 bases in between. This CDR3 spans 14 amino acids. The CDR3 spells CASSLDRFSYEQYF. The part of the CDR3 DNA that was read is TGTGCCAGCAGCTTAGATCGTTTTTCCTACGAG. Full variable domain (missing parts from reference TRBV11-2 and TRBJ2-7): EAGVAQSPRYKIIEKRQSVAFWCNPISGHATLYWYQQILGQGPKLLIQFQNNGVVDDSQLPKDRFSAERLKGVDSTLKIQPAKLEDSAVYLCASSLDRFSYEQYFGPGTRLTVT.

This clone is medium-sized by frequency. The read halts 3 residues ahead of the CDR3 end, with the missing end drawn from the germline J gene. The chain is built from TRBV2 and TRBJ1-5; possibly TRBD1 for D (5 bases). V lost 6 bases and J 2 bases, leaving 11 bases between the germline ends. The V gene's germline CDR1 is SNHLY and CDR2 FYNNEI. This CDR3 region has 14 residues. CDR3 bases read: TGTGCCAGCAGCCCACGGGGGGGCAATCAGCCC. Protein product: CASSPRGGNQP. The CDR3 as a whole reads CASSPRGGNQPQHF.

Partial CDR3 DNA: TGTGCCAGCAGCCAACAGGGGCCGGGCTATGGC. It codes for CASSQQGPGYG. The whole CDR3 sequence is CASSQQGPGYGYTF. The V and J genes are TRBV16 and TRBJ1-2; tentative D call: TRBD1 (6 bases). The read finishes 3 residues shy of the CDR3 end, and the germline J gene is used to complete it. Trimming left V 2 bases short and J 4 bases short, with 11 bases between. Germline V gene sequence: CDR1 KGHSY, CDR2 FQNENV. CDR3 length: 14 residues. Supplemented by reference TRBV16 and TRBJ1-2, the full variable domain reads GEEVAQTPKHLVRGEGQKAKLYCAPIKGHSYVFWYQQVLKNEFKFLISFQNENVFDETGMPKERFSAKCLPNSPCSLEIQATKLEDSAVYFCASSQQGPGYGYTFGSGTRLTVV.